Reported below is one T cell receptor (beta chain). Its specificity is not known. Libraries were prepared by immunoSEQ multiplex PCR; TCRdb keeps only in-frame clonotypes and omits some of them. Of under 140,000 clones in the sample, 80% to 95% are singletons; the top ten hold almost 2.5%. This sample was included in a study of T cell responses to AZD1222 COVID-19 vaccine. The study, taken as a whole, reports: Clonal diversity was possibly underestimated, and the donors were mostly white British, with more females. Sampling that yielded the repertoires occurred only after the peak T cell response.

Germline V gives CDR1 LNHDA, CDR2 SQIVND (reference sequence). Trimming cost V 2 bases and J 1 base, with 11 bases left between them. The CDR3 covers 15 residues. The receptor's source is an adult who received the AZD1222 COVID-19 vaccine. Sequenced here: peripheral blood, sampled 28 days after the second AZD1222 dose. The chain is built from TRBV19 and TRBJ1-2, with D uncertain. The CDR3, as DNA: TGTGCCAGTAGTATAAGAGGGCCCTTTAACTATGGCTACACCTTC. Translating gives CASSIRGPFNYGYTF.